One T cell receptor (beta chain) is described in this entry. Its antigen is unknown. Nothing much larger sits one base from this clone, and base qualities are not available. Collaborating institutions collected whole blood in K2EDTA tubes following their own protocols. For TCRbeta analysis, collaborators shipped samples as frozen whole blood, isolated PBMCs, or DNA extracted from either of those sample types. This sample is part of a study of blood T cell repertoires in COVID-19 (TCRdb year 2020). In the study overall: The collaborator samples originated in the United States, Italy and Spain and spanned the acute and convalescent phases of COVID-19. The prospective study material was composed of cDNA or gDNA derived from T cells, B-cell-depleted T cells, or PBMCs. The dataset comprised deeply sampled blood TCRbeta repertoires from subjects exposed to, actively infected with, or recovered from COVID-19. A freely available public database, intended as a resource for researchers studying the immune response to SARS-CoV-2, is where the repertoires were released. Samples came from the ongoing ImmuneRACE study (first 160 participants) plus 1,254 subjects from 6 global collaborators. The sample metadata nearly always contained a de-identified subject ID, COVID-19 status, age in years and sex. Where HLA class I and class II types were available, the types were taken from metadata supplied by the sample provider, not from assay-based typing. The investigation overall reported the following: Clinical and demographic metadata were provided uncurated, with the amount varying by source and participant.

The immunoSEQ Assay, a bias-controlled multiplex PCR, was used to amplify TCRbeta CDR3 regions from genomic DNA. The original pipeline was this. Within the assay, amplification of reference gene primers was used to estimate how many nucleated cells each sample contained. To quantify the absolute abundance of each unique TCRbeta CDR3 rearrangement, sequence reads were collapsed and filtered. For each sample, productive Simpson clonality was calculated as the square root of Simpson's diversity index across productive rearrangements. Not all clones reach the TCRdb copy of this immuneACCESS table, which keeps in-frame sequences only. Checked studies attribute under half of the gap to unresolved V genes and leave the rest unexplained. The V and J calls and clone size come from that table; D and trimming were worked out from the DNA. The sample has roughly 100,000 clones on record, 76% of them singletons. The ten largest clones represent over 6.5% of the sample.

Sequencing was performed on peripheral blood. This sequence originates from a man between 65 and 85 years old with acute or convalescent COVID-19.

The nucleotides are TGTGCCAGCAGCTTAGAGAGCGGGGGGCGCACAGATACGCAGTATTTT. This yields the protein CASSLESGGRTDTQYF. The chain couples TRBV7-2 to TRBJ2-3, and 9 junction bases match TRBD2. V is cut back by 1 base and J by 1 base, with 3 bases in the junction unmatched. The CDR3 runs 16 residues from the cysteine to the phenylalanine. Of the read, only the CDR3 DNA is kept; its 48 bases are in frame from base 1. The germline V gene yields SGHTA for CDR1 and FQGNSA for CDR2. This CDR3, with the reference TRBV7-2 and TRBJ2-3 proteins standing in past its ends, gives the full variable domain GAGVSQSPSNKVTEKGKDVELRCDPISGHTALYWYRQSLGQGLEFLIYFQGNSAPDKSGLPSDRFSAERTGGSVSTLTIQRTQQEDSAVYLCASSLESGGRTDTQYFGPGTRLTVL.